This T cell receptor beta chain was documented in a study of T-cell reconstitution after alpha-beta-depleted transplantation in children. Preparation of the TCRbeta library involved a method that used unique molecular identifiers. Via MiXCR, TCRdb re-called the PCR reads, giving one row per CDR3 protein. The table lists 200,000 or so distinct CDR3 sequences, 7% to 9% of them singletons. General study results and limits: Newly produced T cells mostly accounted for T-cell counts and diversity one year post-transplant. Several patients had high TCRbeta diversity at day 60; it came from surviving recipient T cells and thymic progenitors. Several hundred rapidly expanded clones from non-depleted graft cells reportedly supplied alpha-beta T cells about two months post-transplant.

This clonotype has a count of ten or more. Its antigen remains unknown. The source is a male patient aged 2 to 9 who had a stem cell transplant for acute myeloid leukemia, so the T cells may come from the graft donor. Material: PBMCs, mostly from graft donor cells, obtained 360 days after TCRalphabeta/CD19-depleted stem cell transplant.

The CDR3 loop is CSARIGLAGDPHYEQYF. CDR3 coding DNA: TGCAGTGCTAGAATCGGACTAGCGGGAGACCCCCACTACGAGCAGTACTTC. The chain couples TRBV20-1 to TRBJ2-7, with 13 bases fitting TRBD2. The CDR3 is 17 amino acids. V was pared by 2 bases and J by 3 bases, with 10 bases of the junction left unmatched. Germline lookup yields CDR1 DFQATT and CDR2 SNEGSKA (reference sequence).